This T cell receptor (beta chain) is from a study of T cell repertoires in cytomegalovirus infection. Study overall: Well-studied HLA-B-restricted CMV epitopes were used in the study alongside recently identified HLA-C-restricted ones. General study points: The study found HLA-C-restricted CMV-specific TCR beta clonotypes dominating the ex vivo response. Identification of carriers of CMV plus the relevant HLA was performed using cumulative public TCR beta family frequency.

TCRdb reprocessed the reads via MiXCR and lists one record per CDR3 protein. Here the sample spans about 830,000 distinct CDR3 sequences, roughly 33% being singletons. Concerning this clonotype: Antigen: not known.

Germline V gene lookup returns CDR1 MNHEY and CDR2 SMNVEV (reference sequence). V shed 3 bases and J shed 7 bases, with 7 bases lying between them. This CDR3 region has 12 residues. V usage is TRBV27 and J usage is TRBJ2-1, with D hard to call. This receptor was taken from a human donor in good health (CMV status not recorded). Some clones in this sample may be carry-over from other donors' samples. The sequencing used cultured CD8+ T cells from PBMCs, collected from culture after CMV antigen stimulation. The CDR3 DNA follows: TGTGCCAGCAGTTTTTACCCGAATGAGCAGTTCTTC. This translates into CASSFYPNEQFF.